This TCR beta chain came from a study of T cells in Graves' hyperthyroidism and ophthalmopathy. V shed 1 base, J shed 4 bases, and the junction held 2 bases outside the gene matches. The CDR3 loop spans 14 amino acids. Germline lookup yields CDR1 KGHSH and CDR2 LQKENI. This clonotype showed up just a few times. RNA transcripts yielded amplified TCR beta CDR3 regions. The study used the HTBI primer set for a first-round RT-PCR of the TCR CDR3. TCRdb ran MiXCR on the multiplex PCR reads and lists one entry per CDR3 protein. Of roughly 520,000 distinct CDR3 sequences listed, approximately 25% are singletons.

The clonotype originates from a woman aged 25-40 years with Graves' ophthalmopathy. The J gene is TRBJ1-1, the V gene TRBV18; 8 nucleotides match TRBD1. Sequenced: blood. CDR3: CASSPLTGVTEAFF. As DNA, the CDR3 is TGTGCCAGCTCACCACTGACAGGGGTCACTGAAGCTTTCTTT.